This T cell receptor (beta chain) is from a study of T cell responses to AZD1222 COVID-19 vaccine (dated by TCRdb to 2020 to 2023). About the investigation overall: AZD1222 recipients with second doses at about 4 weeks or about 12 weeks were pooled, because spike-specific TCR depth and breadth did not differ between schedules. A total of 230 to 250 trial participants underwent TCR sequencing, of whom some 210 received two doses of AZD1222 and 26 received two doses of the MenACWY control vaccine. Trial participants were enrolled into age subgroups of 18-55, 56-69 and 70-plus years, which contained about 150, 28 and 57 TCR-sequenced participants, respectively.

With respect to this clone: Its antigen remains undetermined. It has no much larger one-base neighbor in the sample; base qualities were not kept.

Sample time point, as interpreted from the label and publication: baseline before first vaccination. The vaccinee samples were drawn from two UK trials, COV001 and COV002, one of which was a single-blind randomized controlled phase 2/3 trial testing AZD1222 (ChAdOx1 nCoV-19) in healthy adults. Trial participant PBMC samples were collected at day 0 and day 28 after the second dose for TCRbeta chain sequencing. Overall study outcomes, separate from this receptor: Epitopes outside the regions mutated in the B.1.351 and B.1.1.7 variants were reportedly recognized by nearly half of the unique spike-specific TCRs. In the small 56-69-year group, the increase in depth fell short of significance, most likely because of low power. After two AZD1222 doses, both the breadth and the depth of spike-specific TCRs were significantly higher than at day 0 and than in MenACWY recipients. Participants were mostly white British and included more females than males, and it was suggested by the authors that clonal diversity may have been underestimated. Conclusions about previously exposed vaccinees are limited, since just a handful of AZD1222 recipients were seropositive for SARS-CoV-2 at baseline. The whole spike protein was spanned by vaccine-associated CD4 TCRs, and dominant responses were seen in regions 160-218 and 743-854. Because no day 14 peak-response samples were available, repertoires were characterized only after the peak T cell response.

The CDR3 regions of human TCRbeta chains were analyzed by immunosequencing. The study's processing was this. Repertoire TCRs were checked for matches against a reference library of SARS-CoV-2-specific TCRs that had been generated using the MIRA antigen-specificity platform. Breadth was defined as the fraction of unique TCRs that were SARS-CoV-2-associated, and depth was defined as the fraction of total T cells that were SARS-CoV-2-associated. Using the MIRA data, each spike-specific TCR was assigned both to the spike region to which the TCR was reactive and to a CD4 or CD8 class. Log10-transformed breadth and depth values were compared by one-way ANOVA with Sidak's multiple comparisons tests. This immuneACCESS table, as held by TCRdb, lists in-frame sequences with V and J called but not all clones. Of the missing ones, under half trace to an unresolved V gene in checked studies; the others have no known cause. From that table come the V and J calls and clone size; the DNA was used to work out D and trimming. This sample lists tens of thousands of clones; 91% were detected once. The biggest ten clones account for about 48% of the sample.

The germline ends are 9 bases apart after V is trimmed by 3 bases and J by 3 bases. The CDR3, cysteine through phenylalanine, is 13 amino acids long. The retained sequence is limited to the CDR3, 39 bases, with the frame set at the first base. CDR1 and CDR2 were assigned from the germline V gene as SGDLS and YYNGEE. This chain joins TRBV9 to TRBJ1-1, with TRBD1 tentatively as D gene (6 bases match). The sample in question was peripheral blood, obtained on day 0 of AZD1222 vaccination. This TCR was sampled from an adult in good health. The CDR3 amino acid sequence is: CASSGTVYTEAFF. The nucleotide sequence reads as follows: TGTGCCAGCAGCGGGACAGTTTACACTGAAGCTTTCTTT.